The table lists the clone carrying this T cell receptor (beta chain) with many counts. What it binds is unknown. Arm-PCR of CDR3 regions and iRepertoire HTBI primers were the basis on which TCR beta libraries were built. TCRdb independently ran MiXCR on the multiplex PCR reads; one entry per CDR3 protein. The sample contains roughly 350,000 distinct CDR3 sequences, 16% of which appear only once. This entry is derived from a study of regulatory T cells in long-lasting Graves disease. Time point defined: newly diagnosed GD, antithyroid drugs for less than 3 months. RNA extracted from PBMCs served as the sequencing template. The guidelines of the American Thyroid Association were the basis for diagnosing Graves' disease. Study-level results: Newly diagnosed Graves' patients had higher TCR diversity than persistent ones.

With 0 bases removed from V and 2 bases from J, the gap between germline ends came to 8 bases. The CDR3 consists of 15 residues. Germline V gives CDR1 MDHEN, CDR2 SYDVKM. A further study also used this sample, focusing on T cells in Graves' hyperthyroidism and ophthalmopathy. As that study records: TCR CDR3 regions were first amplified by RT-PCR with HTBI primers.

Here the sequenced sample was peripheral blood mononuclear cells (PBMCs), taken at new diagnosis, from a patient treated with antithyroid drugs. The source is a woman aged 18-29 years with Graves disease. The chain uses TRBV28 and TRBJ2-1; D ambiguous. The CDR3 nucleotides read TGTGCCAGCAGTTTATGGACGGAAGCCTACAATGAGCAGTTCTTC. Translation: CASSLWTEAYNEQFF.